What follows is one TCR beta chain and its context. The antigen remains unidentified. The PCR was carried out with 60 Vbeta primers and 13 Jbeta primers. Libraries were prepared by immunoSEQ multiplex PCR; TCRdb keeps only in-frame clonotypes and omits some of them. This sample carries 200,000 to 250,000 clones, 70% to 85% of them seen once, and the ten largest clones take around 2.9%. This record comes from a study of cytomegalovirus exposure and HLA in healthy donors. Study-level findings and limits: Prior analysis indicated that the majority of TCR beta V segments exhibited productivity approximately 87% or approximately 30% of the time. Per published accounts, TCR beta sequences correctly predicted the HLA-A and HLA-B alleles of most subjects. Information on immune exposure was restricted to one variable (CMV serostatus).

The CDR3 contains 15 residues. Per germline, CDR1 MNHNS and CDR2 SASEGT. With 0 bases clipped from V and 7 bases from J, the junction kept 2 bases outside the gene matches. The rearrangement uses TRBV6-1 and TRBJ1-4; 10 positions match TRBD1. This receptor was obtained from a woman aged 55 to 70 in good health and CMV-seropositive. The sample comprised PBMCs. CDR3 DNA: TGTGCCAGCAGTGAAGCGACAGGGGGCGGTGAAAAACTGTTTTTT. This encodes CASSEATGGGEKLFF.